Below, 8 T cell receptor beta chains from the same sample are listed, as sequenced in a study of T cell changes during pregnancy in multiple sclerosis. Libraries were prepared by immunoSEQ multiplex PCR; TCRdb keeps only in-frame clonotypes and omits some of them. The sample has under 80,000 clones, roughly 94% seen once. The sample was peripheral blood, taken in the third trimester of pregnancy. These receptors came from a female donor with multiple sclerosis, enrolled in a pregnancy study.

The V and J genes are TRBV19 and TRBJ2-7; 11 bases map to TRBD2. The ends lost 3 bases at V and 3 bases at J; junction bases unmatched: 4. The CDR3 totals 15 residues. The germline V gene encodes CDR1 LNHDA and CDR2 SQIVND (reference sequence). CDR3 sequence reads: CASSIGLAGGYEQYF. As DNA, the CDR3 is TGTGCCAGTAGTATCGGGCTAGCGGGGGGCTACGAGCAGTACTTC. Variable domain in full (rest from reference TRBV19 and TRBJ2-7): DGGITQSPKYLFRKEGQNVTLSCEQNLNHDAMYWYRQDPGQGLRLIYYSQIVNDFQKGDIAEGYSVSREKKESFPLTVTSAQKNPTAFYLCASSIGLAGGYEQYFGPGTRLTVT.

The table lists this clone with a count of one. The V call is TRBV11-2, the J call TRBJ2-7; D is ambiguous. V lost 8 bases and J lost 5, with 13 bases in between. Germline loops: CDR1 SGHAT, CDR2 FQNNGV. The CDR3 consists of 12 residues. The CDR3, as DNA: TGTGCCAGCGGTTCCCGGTCCGACGAGCAGTACTTC. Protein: CASGSRSDEQYF.

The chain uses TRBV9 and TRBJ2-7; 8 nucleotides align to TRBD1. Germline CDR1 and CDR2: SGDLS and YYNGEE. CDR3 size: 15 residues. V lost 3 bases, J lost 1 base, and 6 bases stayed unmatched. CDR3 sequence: CASSASDRASYEQYF. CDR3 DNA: TGTGCCAGCAGCGCTTCGGACAGGGCGTCCTACGAGCAGTACTTC.

The DNA for the CDR3 is TGTGCCAGTACCACTACAGGGCCTCACGGAAACACCATATATTTT. Amino acid sequence: CASTTTGPHGNTIYF. The chain has TRBV19 and TRBJ1-3, with D possibly matching TRBD1 (6 bases). Germline CDR1 is LNHDA and CDR2 is SQIVND (reference sequence). The CDR3 runs 15 residues. The V end was cut by 7 bases, the J end by 4 bases, with 17 bases between. The entire variable domain, with the rest obtained from reference TRBV19 and TRBJ1-3, is as follows: DGGITQSPKYLFRKEGQNVTLSCEQNLNHDAMYWYRQDPGQGLRLIYYSQIVNDFQKGDIAEGYSVSREKKESFPLTVTSAQKNPTAFYLCASTTTGPHGNTIYFGEGSWLTVV.

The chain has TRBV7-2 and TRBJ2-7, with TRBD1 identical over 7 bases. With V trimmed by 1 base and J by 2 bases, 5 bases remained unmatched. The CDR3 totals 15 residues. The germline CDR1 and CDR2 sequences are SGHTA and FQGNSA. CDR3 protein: CASSLVQGPTYEQYF. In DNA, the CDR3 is TGTGCCAGCAGCTTAGTACAGGGGCCCACCTACGAGCAGTACTTC.

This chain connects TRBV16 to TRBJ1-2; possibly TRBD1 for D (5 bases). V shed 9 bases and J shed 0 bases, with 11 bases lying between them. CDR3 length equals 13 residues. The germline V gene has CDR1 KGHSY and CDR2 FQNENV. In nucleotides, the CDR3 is TGTGCCAGTGCGGGGGAAGCTAACTATGGCTACACCTTC. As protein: CASAGEANYGYTF.

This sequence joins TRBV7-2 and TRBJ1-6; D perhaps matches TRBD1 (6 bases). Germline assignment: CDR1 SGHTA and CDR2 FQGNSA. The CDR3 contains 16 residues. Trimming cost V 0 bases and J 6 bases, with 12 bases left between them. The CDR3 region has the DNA TGTGCCAGCAGCTTAGCCACAGGGATGGGTAATTCACCCCTCCACTTT. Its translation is CASSLATGMGNSPLHF.

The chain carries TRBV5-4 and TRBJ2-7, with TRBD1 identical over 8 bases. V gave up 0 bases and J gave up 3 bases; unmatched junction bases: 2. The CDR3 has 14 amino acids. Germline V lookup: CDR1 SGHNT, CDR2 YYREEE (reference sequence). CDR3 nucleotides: TGTGCCAGCAGCTTGGGACAGGGGTTCTACGAGCAGTACTTC. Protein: CASSLGQGFYEQYF.